This T cell receptor (beta chain) appears in the sequencing data of a study of T cells in localized non-small cell lung cancer. Findings of the study overall: Adjacent lung had a median roughly 61 of the 100 largest tumor clones.

The CDR3 spans 17 residues. With 5 bases clipped from V and 0 bases from J, the junction kept 2 bases outside the gene matches. From germline, CDR1 is LNHDA and CDR2 SQIVND (reference sequence). Points on this clone: Its antigen is as yet unknown.

Profiling relied on immunoSEQ multiplex PCR, and the TCRdb table lists in-frame clones only, not all of them. The sample includes about 18,000 clones, over 80% of them seen just once. This sequence originates from a woman aged 35 to 70 with stage I lung adenocarcinoma. The chain couples TRBV19 to TRBJ2-3; 16 bases line up with TRBD2. Specimen: peripheral blood, collected before any cancer treatment. DNA for the CDR3: TGTGCCAGTAGTCGGGGACTAGCGGGAGGGAGCACAGATACGCAGTATTTT. It specifies CASSRGLAGGSTDTQYF.